These T cell receptor beta chains were read from a single sample in a study of T cell changes during pregnancy in multiple sclerosis. The method was immunoSEQ multiplex PCR; TCRdb's version includes in-frame clones alone and lacks a portion of them. This sample has approximately 50,000 clones, with 92% found just once. Sequenced here: CD4+ T cells from peripheral blood mononuclear cells, sampled after pregnancy. These receptors came from a female donor with multiple sclerosis, enrolled in a pregnancy study. Each CDR3 is given with its conserved first and last residue. The order of the fields is J gene, V gene, D gene, clone size, CDR3 protein, CDR3 DNA. A D gene is named only where the DNA matches it firmly. Clone size is shown for a subset of rows, as once, few, many or a class of expanded clone.

TRBJ1-1,TRBV5-4,-,once,CASSLEAARGTEAFF,TGTGCCAGCAGCTTGGAAGCGGCGCGAGGCACTGAAGCTTTCTTT
TRBJ2-2,TRBV5-4,-,-,CASSLAQGANTGELFF,TGTGCCAGCAGCTTAGCCCAGGGCGCGAACACCGGGGAGCTGTTTTTT
TRBJ2-2,TRBV4-2,TRBD2,-,CASSRTTGTSGSKGGELFF,TGTGCCAGCAGCCGCACGACCGGGACTAGCGGGAGTAAAGGCGGGGAGCTGTTTTTT
TRBJ1-1,TRBV18,-,-,CASSPQPSGRGTEAFF,TGTGCCAGCTCACCACAACCCTCCGGGAGGGGGACTGAAGCTTTCTTT
TRBJ2-2,TRBV12-5,TRBD2,-,CASGLVQWSGLGHMVGELFF,TGTGCTAGTGGTTTGGTACAGTGGTCGGGACTAGGCCACATGGTCGGGGAGCTGTTTTTT
TRBJ2-5,TRBV25-1,-,-,CASSELSGTAGTQYF,TGTGCCAGCAGTGAATTATCCGGGACAGCGGGGACCCAGTACTTC
TRBJ2-1,TRBV28,TRBD2,-,CASSSTTSGSYNEQFF,TGTGCCAGCAGTTCCACCACTAGCGGATCCTACAATGAGCAGTTCTTC
TRBJ2-4,TRBV9,TRBD2,-,CASSATTSGSHIQYF,TGTGCCAGCAGCGCAACAACTAGCGGGAGCCACATTCAGTACTTC
TRBJ2-7,TRBV23-1,-,once,CASSQGSGYEQYF,TGCGCCAGCAGTCAAGGTTCGGGCTACGAGCAGTACTTC
TRBJ2-1,TRBV7-6,TRBD2,once,CASSAAGRAGYNEQFF,TGTGCCAGCAGCGCAGCGGGGAGGGCCGGCTACAATGAGCAGTTCTTC
TRBJ1-5,TRBV6-1,-,once,CASRSRLVSNQPQHF,TGTGCCAGCCGTAGCCGATTGGTGAGCAATCAGCCCCAGCATTTT
TRBJ1-5,TRBV30,-,-,CAWAGQNNQPQHF,TGTGCCTGGGCCGGACAGAACAATCAGCCCCAGCATTTT
TRBJ2-5,TRBV9,TRBD2,once,CASSVGLARETQYF,TGTGCCAGCAGCGTGGGACTAGCTAGGGAGACCCAGTACTTC
TRBJ2-4,TRBV18,TRBD2,-,CASSPRTSGRGQAIQYF,TGTGCCAGCTCACCACGGACTAGCGGGAGGGGCCAGGCCATTCAGTACTTC
TRBJ2-1,TRBV19,-,once,CASSVAQVTYNEQFF,TGTGCCAGTAGCGTAGCACAAGTGACCTACAATGAGCAGTTCTTC
TRBJ2-2,TRBV27,TRBD2,-,CASRIAGGTGELFF,TGTGCCAGCAGGATAGCGGGAGGGACCGGGGAGCTGTTTTTT
TRBJ1-5,TRBV27,-,-,CASRTLGRNQPQHF,TGTGCCAGCAGAACTCTGGGGCGCAATCAGCCCCAGCATTTT
TRBJ1-1,TRBV6-1,-,once,CASRTGKNTEAFF,TGTGCCAGCAGGACAGGAAAGAACACTGAAGCTTTCTTT
TRBJ2-2,TRBV7-3,-,-,CASSLAGAGTGELFF,TGTGCCAGCAGCTTAGCGGGGGCTGGAACCGGGGAGCTGTTTTTT
TRBJ1-4,TRBV7-9,-,-,CASSPRQTNEKLFF,TGTGCCAGCAGCCCCAGGCAAACTAATGAAAAACTGTTTTTT
TRBJ1-1,TRBV5-1,-,medium-sized,CASSTGYTEAFF,TGCGCCAGCAGTACAGGATACACTGAAGCTTTCTTT
TRBJ2-2,TRBV4-3,-,-,CASSQEVVASGELFF,TGCGCCAGCAGCCAAGAGGTGGTAGCGTCCGGGGAGCTGTTTTTT